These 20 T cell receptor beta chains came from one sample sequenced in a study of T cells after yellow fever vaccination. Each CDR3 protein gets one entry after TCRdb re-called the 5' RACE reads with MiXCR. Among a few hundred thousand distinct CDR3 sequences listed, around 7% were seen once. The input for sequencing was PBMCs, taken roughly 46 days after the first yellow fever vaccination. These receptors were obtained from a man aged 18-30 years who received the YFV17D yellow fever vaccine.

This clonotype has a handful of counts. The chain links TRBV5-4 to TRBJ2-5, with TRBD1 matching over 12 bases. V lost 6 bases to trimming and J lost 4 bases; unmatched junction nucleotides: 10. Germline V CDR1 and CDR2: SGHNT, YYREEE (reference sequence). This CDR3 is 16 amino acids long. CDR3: CASIRGTGGAGETQYF. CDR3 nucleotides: TGTGCCAGCATTAGAGGGACAGGGGGCGCTGGAGAGACCCAGTACTTC.

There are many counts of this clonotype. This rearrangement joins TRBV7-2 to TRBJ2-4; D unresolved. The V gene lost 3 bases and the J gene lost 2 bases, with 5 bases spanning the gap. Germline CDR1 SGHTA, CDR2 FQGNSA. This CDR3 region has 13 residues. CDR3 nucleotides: TGTGCCAGCAGCTTTGGATCCAAAAACATTCAGTACTTC. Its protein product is CASSFGSKNIQYF.

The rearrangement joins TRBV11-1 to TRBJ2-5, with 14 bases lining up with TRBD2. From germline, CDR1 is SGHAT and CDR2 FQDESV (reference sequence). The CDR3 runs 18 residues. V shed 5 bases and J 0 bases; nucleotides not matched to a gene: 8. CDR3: CASSRGLAGGTNQETQYF. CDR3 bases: TGTGCCAGCAGCCGCGGACTAGCGGGGGGCACAAACCAAGAGACCCAGTACTTC.

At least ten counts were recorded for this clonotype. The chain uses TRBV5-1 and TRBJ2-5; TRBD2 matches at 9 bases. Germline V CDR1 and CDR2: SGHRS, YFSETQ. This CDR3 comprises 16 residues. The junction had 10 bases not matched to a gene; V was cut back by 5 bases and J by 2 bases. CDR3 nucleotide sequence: TGCGCCAGCAGACCCCAGACTAGCGGAACACAAGAGACCCAGTACTTC. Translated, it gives CASRPQTSGTQETQYF. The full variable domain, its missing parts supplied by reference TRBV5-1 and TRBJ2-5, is KAGVTQTPRYLIKTRGQQVTLSCSPISGHRSVSWYQQTPGQGLQFLFEYFSETQRNKGNFPGRFSGRQFSNSRSEMNVSTLELGDSALYLCASRPQTSGTQETQYFGPGTRLLVL.

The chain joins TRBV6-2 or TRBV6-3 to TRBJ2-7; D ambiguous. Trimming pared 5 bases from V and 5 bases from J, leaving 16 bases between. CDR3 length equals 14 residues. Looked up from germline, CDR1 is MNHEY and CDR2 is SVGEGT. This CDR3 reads CASSHHASSDEQYV. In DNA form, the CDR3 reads TGTGCCAGCAGTCACCATGCTAGTTCTGACGAGCAGTACGTC.

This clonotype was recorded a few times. Here the CDR3 DNA reads TGCAGTGCTAGGCCCACATGGACTGCCGGGGAGCTGTTTTTT. Translating gives CSARPTWTAGELFF. The chain carries TRBV20-1 and TRBJ2-2; D is possibly TRBD2 (5 bases). V lost 3 bases and J lost 6, with 14 bases in between. The CDR3 runs 14 residues. In germline, CDR1 is DFQATT, CDR2 SNEGSKA (reference sequence).

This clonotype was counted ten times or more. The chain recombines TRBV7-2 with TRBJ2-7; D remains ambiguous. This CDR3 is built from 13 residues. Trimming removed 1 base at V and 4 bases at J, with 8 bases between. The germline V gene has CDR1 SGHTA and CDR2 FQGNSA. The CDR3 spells CASSLETGYEQYV. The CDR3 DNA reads TGTGCCAGCAGCTTAGAGACTGGGTACGAGCAGTACGTC.

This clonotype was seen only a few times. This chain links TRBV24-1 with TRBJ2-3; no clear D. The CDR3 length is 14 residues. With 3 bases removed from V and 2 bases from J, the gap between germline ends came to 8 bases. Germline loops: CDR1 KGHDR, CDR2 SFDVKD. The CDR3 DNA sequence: TGTGCCACCAGTGATCCCGGACCCACAGATACGCAGTATTTT. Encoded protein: CATSDPGPTDTQYF.

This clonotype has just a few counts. The CDR3 DNA sequence: TGCGCCAGCAGCTTGAACCAGAACTCTGGAAACACCATATATTTT. It is translated as CASSLNQNSGNTIYF. The chain employs TRBV5-1 and TRBJ1-3; D not certain. Germline loops: CDR1 SGHRS, CDR2 YFSETQ. The germline V and J ends were trimmed by 1 base and 0 bases, with 8 bases remaining between them. The CDR3 covers 15 residues.

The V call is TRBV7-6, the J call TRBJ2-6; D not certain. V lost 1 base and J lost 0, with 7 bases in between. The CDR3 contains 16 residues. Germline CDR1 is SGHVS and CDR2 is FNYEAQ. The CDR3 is CASSLVIHSGANVLTF. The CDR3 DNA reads TGTGCCAGCAGCTTAGTCATACACTCTGGGGCCAACGTCCTGACTTTC.

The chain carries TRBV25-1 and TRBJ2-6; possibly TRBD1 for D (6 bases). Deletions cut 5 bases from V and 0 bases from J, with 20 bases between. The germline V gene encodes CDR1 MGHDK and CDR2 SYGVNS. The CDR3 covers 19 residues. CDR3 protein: CASSPVIRDTRSGANVLTF. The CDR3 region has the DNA TGTGCCAGCAGTCCCGTAATTCGGGACACCCGCTCTGGGGCCAACGTCCTGACTTTC.

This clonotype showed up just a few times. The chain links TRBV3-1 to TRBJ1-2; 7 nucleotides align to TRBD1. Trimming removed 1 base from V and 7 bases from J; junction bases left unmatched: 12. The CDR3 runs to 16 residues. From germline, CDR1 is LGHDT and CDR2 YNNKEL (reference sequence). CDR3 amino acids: CASSQAALQGEGGYTF. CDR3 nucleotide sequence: TGTGCCAGCAGCCAAGCGGCCTTGCAGGGGGAAGGTGGCTACACCTTC.

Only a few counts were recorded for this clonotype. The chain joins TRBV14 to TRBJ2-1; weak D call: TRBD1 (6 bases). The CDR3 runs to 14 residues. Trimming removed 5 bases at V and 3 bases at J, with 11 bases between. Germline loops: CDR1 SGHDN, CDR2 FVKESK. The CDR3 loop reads CASSSQGYYNEQFF. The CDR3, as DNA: TGTGCCAGCAGCTCACAGGGTTACTACAATGAGCAGTTCTTC.

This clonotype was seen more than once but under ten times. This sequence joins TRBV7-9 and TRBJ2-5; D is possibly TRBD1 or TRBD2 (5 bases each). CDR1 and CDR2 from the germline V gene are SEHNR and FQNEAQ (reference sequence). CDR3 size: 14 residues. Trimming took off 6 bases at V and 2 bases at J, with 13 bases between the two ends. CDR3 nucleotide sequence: TGTGCCAGCAGACGGGACGGAGAGCAAGAGACCCAGTACTTC. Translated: CASRRDGEQETQYF.

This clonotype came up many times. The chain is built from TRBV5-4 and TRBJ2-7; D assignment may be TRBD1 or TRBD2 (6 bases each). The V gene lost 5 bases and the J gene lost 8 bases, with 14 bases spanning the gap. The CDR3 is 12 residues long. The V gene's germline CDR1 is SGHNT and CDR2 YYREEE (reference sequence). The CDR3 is CASSPQGGKQYF. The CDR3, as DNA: TGTGCCAGCAGTCCACAGGGCGGGAAGCAGTACTTC.

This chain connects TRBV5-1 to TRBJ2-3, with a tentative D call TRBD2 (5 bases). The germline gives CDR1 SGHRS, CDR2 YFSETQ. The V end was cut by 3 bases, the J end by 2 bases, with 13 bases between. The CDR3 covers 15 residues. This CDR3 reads CASSSRGLPTDTQYF. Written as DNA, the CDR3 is TGCGCCAGCAGCTCGAGAGGGCTTCCCACAGATACGCAGTATTTT.

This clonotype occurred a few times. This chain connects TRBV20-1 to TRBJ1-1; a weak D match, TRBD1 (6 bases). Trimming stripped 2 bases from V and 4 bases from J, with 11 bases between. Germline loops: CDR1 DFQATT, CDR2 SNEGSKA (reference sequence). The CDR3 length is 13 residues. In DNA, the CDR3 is TGCAGTGCTAGAAGGGACAAAATCACTGAAGCTTTCTTT. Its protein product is CSARRDKITEAFF.

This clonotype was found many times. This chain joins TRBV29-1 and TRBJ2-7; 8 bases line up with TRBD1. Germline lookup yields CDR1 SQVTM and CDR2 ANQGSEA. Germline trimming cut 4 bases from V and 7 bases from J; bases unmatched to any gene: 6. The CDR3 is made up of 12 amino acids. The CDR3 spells CSVGQGAGEQYF. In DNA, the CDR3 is TGCAGCGTTGGCCAGGGGGCAGGGGAGCAGTACTTC.

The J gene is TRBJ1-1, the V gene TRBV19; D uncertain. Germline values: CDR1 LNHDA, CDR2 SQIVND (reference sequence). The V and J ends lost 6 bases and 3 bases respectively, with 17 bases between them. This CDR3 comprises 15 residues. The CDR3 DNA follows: TGTGCCAGTAGCCAAACCTTCATCCGGGACACTGAAGCTTTCTTT. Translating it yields CASSQTFIRDTEAFF.

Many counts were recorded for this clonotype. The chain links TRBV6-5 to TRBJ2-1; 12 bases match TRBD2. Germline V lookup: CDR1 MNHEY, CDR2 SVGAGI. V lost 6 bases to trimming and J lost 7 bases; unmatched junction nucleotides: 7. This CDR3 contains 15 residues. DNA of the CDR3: TGTGCCAGCAGCTCGACTAGCGGGGGTCCAAATGAGCAGTTCTTC. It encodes CASSSTSGGPNEQFF.